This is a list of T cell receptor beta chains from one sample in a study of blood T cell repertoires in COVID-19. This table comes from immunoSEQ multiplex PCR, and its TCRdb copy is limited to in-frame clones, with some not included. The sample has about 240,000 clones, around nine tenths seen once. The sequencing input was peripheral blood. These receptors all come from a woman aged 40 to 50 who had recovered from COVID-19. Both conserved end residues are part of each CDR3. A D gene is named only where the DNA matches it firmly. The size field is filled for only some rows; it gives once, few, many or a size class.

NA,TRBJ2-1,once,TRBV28,TGTGCCAGCAGTTTGGGAAGGCTAGCTGCCTACAATGAGCAGTTCTTC,CASSLGRLAAYNEQFF
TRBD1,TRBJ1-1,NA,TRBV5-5,TGTGCCAGCAACCCCTACAGGGGTAACACTGAAGCTTTCTTT,CASNPYRGNTEAFF
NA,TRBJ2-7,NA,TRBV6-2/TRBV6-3,TGTGCCAGCAGTTCCTTCTCCTACGAGCAGTACTTC,CASSSFSYEQYF
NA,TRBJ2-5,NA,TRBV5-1,TGCGCCAGCAGCCCCGAGTTGCCTCAAGAGACCCAGTACTTC,CASSPELPQETQYF
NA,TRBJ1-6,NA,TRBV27,TGTGCCAGCAGTCCTTTTCGGTCACCCCTCCACTTT,CASSPFRSPLHF
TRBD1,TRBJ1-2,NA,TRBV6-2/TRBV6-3,TGTGCCAGCAGTCCCCGGGACAGGGAGTTTGAAGGCTACACCTTC,CASSPRDREFEGYTF
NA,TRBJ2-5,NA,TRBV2,TGTGCCAGCAGTGAAGGGGTGGTGGGAGGCGGGGAGACCCAGTACTTC,CASSEGVVGGGETQYF
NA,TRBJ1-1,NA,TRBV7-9,TGTGCCAGCAGCTTTGTGAGAGGCCCTGAAGCTTTCTTT,CASSFVRGPEAFF
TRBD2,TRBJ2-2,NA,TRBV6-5,TGTGCCAGCAGCGGGAGGCGGACCGGGGAGCTGTTTTTT,CASSGRRTGELFF
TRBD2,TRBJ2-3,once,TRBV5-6,TGTGCCAGCAGCTTGGGCGGGGGGGGAGATACGCAGTATTTT,CASSLGGGGDTQYF
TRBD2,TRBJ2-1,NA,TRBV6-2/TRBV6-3,TGTGCCAGCAGCCAAGCCCCGGGACTAGCGGGAGGGGGTTCCTACAATGAGCAGTTCTTC,CASSQAPGLAGGGSYNEQFF
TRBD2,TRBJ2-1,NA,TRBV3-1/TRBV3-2,TGTGCCAGCAGCCCTAGCGGGCCGAATGAGCAGTTCTTC,CASSPSGPNEQFF
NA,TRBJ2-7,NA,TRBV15,TGTGCCACCAGCAGCCCCCGGACAGCCTACGAGCAGTACTTC,CATSSPRTAYEQYF
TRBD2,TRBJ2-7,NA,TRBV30,TGTGCCTGGGTCAAGACTCTAGCGGGAGGGCGGCGGGAGCAGTACTTC,CAWVKTLAGGRREQYF
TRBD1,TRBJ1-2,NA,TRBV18,TGTGCCAGCTCACCACAAAAGACAGGGGCGCAGGGCTACACCTTC,CASSPQKTGAQGYTF
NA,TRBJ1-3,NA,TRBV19,TGTGCCAGCAACCCCGCGGGGAGTGAAGGAAACACCATATATTTT,CASNPAGSEGNTIYF
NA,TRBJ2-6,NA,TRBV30,TGTGCCTGGAGTGTGGGGGGGGCAGGGGCACGCGTCCTGACTTTC,CAWSVGGAGARVLTF
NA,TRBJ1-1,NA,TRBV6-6,TGTGCCAGCAGCTACCACCAGGGTAGCACTGAAGCTTTCTTT,CASSYHQGSTEAFF
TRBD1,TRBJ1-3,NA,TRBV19,TGTGCCAGTAGTCCGACAGGGGATGGAAACACCATATATTTT,CASSPTGDGNTIYF
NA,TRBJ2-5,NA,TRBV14,TGTGCCAGCAGCCAAACTGGAGTCGTAGAGACCCAGTACTTC,CASSQTGVVETQYF
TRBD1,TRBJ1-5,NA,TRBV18,TGTGCCAGCTCACCACGCGGCGCAGGGGGCTCGGGGCCCCAGCATTTT,CASSPRGAGGSGPQHF
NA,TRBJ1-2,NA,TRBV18,TGTGCCAGCTCACCACGCGACTCCGCTAACTATGGCTACACCTTC,CASSPRDSANYGYTF
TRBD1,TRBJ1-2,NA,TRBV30,TGTGCCTGGAGTGTGACAGGGGTCGGGGGCTACACCTTC,CAWSVTGVGGYTF
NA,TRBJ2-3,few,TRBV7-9,TGTGCCAGCAGCCCCCACACAGATACGCAGTATTTT,CASSPHTDTQYF
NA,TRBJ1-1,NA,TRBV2,TGTGCCAGCAGGCCCGACGCGGGGACTGAAGCTTTCTTT,CASRPDAGTEAFF
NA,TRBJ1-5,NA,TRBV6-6,TGTGCCAGCAGTTACTCAGGAGGGGCCGGCAATCAGCCCCAGCATTTT,CASSYSGGAGNQPQHF
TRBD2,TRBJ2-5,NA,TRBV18,TGTGCCAGCTCACCCCGGACTAGCGCAACGGAAGAGACCCAGTACTTC,CASSPRTSATEETQYF
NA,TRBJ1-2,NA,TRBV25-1,TGTGCCACCGCGATCACGGGTTCCTTCTATGGCTACACCTTC,CATAITGSFYGYTF
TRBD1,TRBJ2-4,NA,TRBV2,TGTGCCAGCACCATCCTGGGACAGGGTGGGCCAAGGGGCTTC,CASTILGQGGPRGF
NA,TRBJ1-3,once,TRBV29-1,TGCAGCGCCGCGGGGCGTCACTCTGGAAACACCATATATTTT,CSAAGRHSGNTIYF
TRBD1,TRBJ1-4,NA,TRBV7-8,TGTGCCAGCAGCCCCGCGTGGACAGGGGTAAAACTGTTTTTT,CASSPAWTGVKLFF
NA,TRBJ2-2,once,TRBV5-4,TGTGCCAGTCGCCCCGACTCGCCCGGGGAGCTGTTTTTT,CASRPDSPGELFF
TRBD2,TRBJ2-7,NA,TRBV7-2,TGTGCCAGCAGCTATCCCGGGACTAGCGGGAGGGCCTTTTTGGAGCAGTACTTC,CASSYPGTSGRAFLEQYF
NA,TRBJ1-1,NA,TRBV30,TGTGCCTGGAGTGATGCGAATGAAGCTTTCTTT,CAWSDANEAFF
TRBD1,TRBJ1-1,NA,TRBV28,TGTGCCAGCAGTTTATTGGGGGGACAGGCAAATGAAGCTTTCTTT,CASSLLGGQANEAFF
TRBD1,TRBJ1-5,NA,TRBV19,TGTGCCAGCAAGGGACAGGGGGCTTGGCAGCCCCAGCATTTT,CASKGQGAWQPQHF
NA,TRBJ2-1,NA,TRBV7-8,TGTGCCAGCAGCTTGGGGCCCCGCAATGAGCAGTTCTTC,CASSLGPRNEQFF
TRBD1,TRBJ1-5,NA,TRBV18,TGTGCCAGCTCACCCCGCGGGACAGGGGGCAATCAGCCCCAGCATTTT,CASSPRGTGGNQPQHF
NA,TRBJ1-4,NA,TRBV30,TGTGCCTGGAGTGGAGCAACTAATGAAAAACTGTTTTTT,CAWSGATNEKLFF
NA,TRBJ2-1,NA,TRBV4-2,TGTGCCAGCAGCCAAGATCTAGAGGGTCGGTTCTTC,CASSQDLEGRFF
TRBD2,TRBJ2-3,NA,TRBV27,TGTGCCAGCTCGAACCGCGGGGGAACAGATACGCAGTATTTT,CASSNRGGTDTQYF
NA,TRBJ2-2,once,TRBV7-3,TGTGCCAGCAGTTATACGGGCGGGGAGCTGTTTTTT,CASSYTGGELFF
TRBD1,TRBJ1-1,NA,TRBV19,TGTGCCAGTAGTCCCAGGGGGATTCACACTGAAGCTTTCTTT,CASSPRGIHTEAFF
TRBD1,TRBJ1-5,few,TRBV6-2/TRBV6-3,TGTGCCAGCAGTTACCCACCGGACAGGACCGGGGGGCCCCAGCATTTT,CASSYPPDRTGGPQHF
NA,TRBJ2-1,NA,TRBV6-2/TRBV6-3,TGTGCCAGCAGTTATGATACCTCCGGCCTAGGATTCAATGAGCAGTTCTTC,CASSYDTSGLGFNEQFF
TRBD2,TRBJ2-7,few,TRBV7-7,TGTGCTAGCAGCCCCTGGGGGGGGAACTCCTACGAGCAGTACTTC,CASSPWGGNSYEQYF
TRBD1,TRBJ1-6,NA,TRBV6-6,TGTGCCAGCAACCGGGACAGCAATAATTCACCCCTCCACTTT,CASNRDSNNSPLHF
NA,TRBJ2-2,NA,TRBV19,NA,CATSPPGEPGSCFF
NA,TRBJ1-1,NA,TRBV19,TGTGCCAGTAGTAGGCCAATCGCCCGAGGGACTGAAGCTTTCTTT,CASSRPIARGTEAFF
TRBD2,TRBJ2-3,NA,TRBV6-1,TGTGCCAGCAGTGACGGACTAGCGGGAATCACAGATACGCAGTATTTT,CASSDGLAGITDTQYF
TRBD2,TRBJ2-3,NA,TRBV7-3,TGTGCCAGCAGCTTAAGCCCTGCGGGAGGGCCGTCTGATACGCAGTATTTT,CASSLSPAGGPSDTQYF
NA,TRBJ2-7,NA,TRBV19,TGTGCCAGTCGGCCCCGGACAGACCAATTCTACGAGCAGTACTTC,CASRPRTDQFYEQYF
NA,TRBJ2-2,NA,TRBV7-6,TGTGCCAGCAGCTCCCTACTAGCCTTAACCGGGGAGCTGTTTTTT,CASSSLLALTGELFF
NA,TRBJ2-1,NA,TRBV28,TGTGCCAGCAGAGGAGGGCCGTGGGGTGAGCAGTTCTTC,CASRGGPWGEQFF
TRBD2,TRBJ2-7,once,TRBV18,TGTGCCAGCTCCCGGGGGACTAGCGGGAGTAGGGCCTACGAGCAGTACTTC,CASSRGTSGSRAYEQYF